A single sample is the source of the 19 T cell receptor beta chains below, sequenced in a study of blood T cell repertoires in COVID-19. Profiling relied on immunoSEQ multiplex PCR, and the TCRdb table lists in-frame clones only, not all of them. The sample carries tens of thousands of clones, roughly 79% recorded once. The specimen sequenced was peripheral blood. These receptors all stem from an older woman with acute or convalescent COVID-19.

The rearrangement links TRBV9 to TRBJ1-2; D call uncertain. V lost 2 bases to trimming and J lost 0 bases, with 11 bases between them. This CDR3 has 15 amino acids. The germline V gene has CDR1 SGDLS and CDR2 YYNGEE. CDR3 bases: TGTGCCAGCAGCGTTGCGGGTATAGCTAACTATGGCTACACCTTC. This sequence encodes CASSVAGIANYGYTF. The whole variable domain, remainder taken from reference TRBV9 and TRBJ1-2, is DSGVTQTPKHLITATGQRVTLRCSPRSGDLSVYWYQQSLDQGLQFLIQYYNGEERAKGNILERFSAQQFPDLHSELNLSSLELGDSALYFCASSVAGIANYGYTFGSGTRLTVV.

V usage is TRBV5-1 and J usage is TRBJ2-1; TRBD1 matches at 7 bases. Germline CDR1 is SGHRS and CDR2 is YFSETQ. V lost 3 bases, J lost 4 bases, and 7 bases stayed unmatched. CDR3 length: 15 residues. The CDR3 region has the DNA TGCGCCAGCAGCTCGGGACAGAAAACTTACAATGAGCAGTTCTTC. Protein sequence: CASSSGQKTYNEQFF.

This clone was recorded a few times. The chain joins TRBV4-1 to TRBJ2-7; no clear D gene. V was trimmed by 0 bases and J by 0 bases, leaving 12 bases between them. There are 16 residues in the CDR3. The germline CDR1 and CDR2 sequences are MGHRA and YSYEKL. CDR3 sequence (DNA): TGCGCCAGCAGCCAAGACGACATGAAGAGCTCCTACGAGCAGTACTTC. Encoded protein: CASSQDDMKSSYEQYF.

The CDR3 protein is CASSITGAEAQPQHF. The CDR3, as DNA: TGTGCCAGTAGTATCACAGGGGCTGAGGCTCAGCCCCAGCATTTT. The J gene is TRBJ1-5, the V gene TRBV19; TRBD1 agrees at 7 bases. Germline V gene lookup returns CDR1 LNHDA and CDR2 SQIVND (reference sequence). The trim removed 3 bases at V and 6 bases at J, leaving 8 bases unmatched. CDR3 size: 15 residues.

This sequence joins TRBV5-8 and TRBJ2-1; 9 nucleotides align to TRBD1. The germline gives CDR1 SGHTS, CDR2 YDEGEE. The CDR3 spans 16 residues. Unmatched junction bases numbered 12, after V lost 4 bases and J lost 7 bases. CDR3 coding DNA: TGTGCCAGCAGCCCGCTAACAGGGGGCGCGAGGAATGAGCAGTTCTTC. Its translation: CASSPLTGGARNEQFF.

The V gene is TRBV3-1 (or the pseudogene TRBV3-2), the J gene TRBJ1-3; TRBD1 matches at 7 bases. Germline V lookup: CDR1 LGHDT, CDR2 YNNKEL (reference sequence). The length of the CDR3 is 15 residues. V lost 4 bases to trimming and J lost 2 bases; unmatched junction nucleotides: 5. CDR3 in DNA: TGTGCCAGCAGCCGTCTGACAGGGACTGGAAACACCATATATTTT. Protein sequence: CASSRLTGTGNTIYF.

The CDR3 bases are TGTGCCTGGAGTGGGACCCCCCCAGGGTACACTGAAGCTTTCTTT. Translation gives CAWSGTPPGYTEAFF. The J gene is TRBJ1-1, the V gene TRBV30; tentative D call: TRBD1 (5 bases). V was clipped by 1 base and J by 3 bases, with 15 bases between them. The germline V gene encodes CDR1 GTSNPN and CDR2 SVGIG (reference sequence). The length of the CDR3 is 15 residues.

CDR3 DNA: TGTGCCAGCAGCGTAGAACAGGGGGCTTCCTACGAGCAGTACTTC. Translating it yields CASSVEQGASYEQYF. The chain joins TRBV9 to TRBJ2-7, with 9 bases lining up with TRBD1. The V gene's germline CDR1 is SGDLS and CDR2 YYNGEE. CDR3 length: 15 amino acids. J was trimmed by 1 base and V by 0 bases; bases with no gene match: 2.

V and J are TRBV4-2 and TRBJ2-2, with a tentative D call TRBD1 (5 bases). The germline V gene encodes CDR1 LGHNA and CDR2 YNFKEQ. This CDR3 is built from 17 residues. Deletions cut 0 bases from V and 4 bases from J, with 15 bases between. The CDR3 DNA follows: TGTGCCAGCAGCCAAGAACCTGACAGTTCGACCACCGGGGAGCTGTTTTTT. It is translated as CASSQEPDSSTTGELFF.

This sequence joins TRBV21-1 and TRBJ1-5. TRBV21-1 is noted as a pseudogene. The CDR3 has 17 residues. CDR3 amino acids: CASSKLWGGWGNQPQHF. DNA for the CDR3: TGTGCCAGCAGCAAATTATGGGGAGGGTGGGGCAATCAGCCCCAGCATTTT.

The rearrangement uses TRBV19 and TRBJ1-2, with 7 bases lining up with TRBD1. The CDR3 extends over 14 amino acids. The V and J ends lost 4 bases and 3 bases, in that order; junction bases with no gene match: 5. The V gene's germline CDR1 is LNHDA and CDR2 SQIVND (reference sequence). DNA of the CDR3: TGTGCCAGTAGTACCCCTGGACAGGACTATGGCTACACCTTC. Amino acids: CASSTPGQDYGYTF.

Only a few counts were recorded for this clone. The chain links TRBV28 to TRBJ1-2, with D maybe TRBD1 (5 bases). With 6 bases removed from V and 4 bases from J, the gap between germline ends came to 18 bases. The V gene's germline CDR1 is MDHEN and CDR2 SYDVKM. This CDR3 comprises 15 residues. CDR3 sequence (DNA): TGTGCCAGCAGGGCCCGAGGATCCGGGGGCTATGGCTACACCTTC. Translation: CASRARGSGGYGYTF.

This clone was detected once. The gene calls are TRBV20-1 and TRBJ2-1; D not certain. Germline V gene data show CDR1 as DFQATT and CDR2 as SNEGSKA (reference sequence). The CDR3 has 11 residues. V was trimmed by 6 bases and J by 8 bases, leaving 11 bases between them. The CDR3, as DNA: TGCAGTGCCCCCCCCTTCGATGAGCAGTTCTTC. Its protein is CSAPPFDEQFF.

The chain recombines TRBV7-2 with TRBJ1-4, with a possible D match to TRBD1 (5 bases). The CDR3 runs 15 residues. V lost 1 base, J lost 11 bases, and 17 bases lay in between. From germline, CDR1 is SGHTA and CDR2 FQGNSA. CDR3 DNA: TGTGCCAGCAGCTTAGACCCCCTTGGGGCAGGCAAACTGTTTTTT. As protein: CASSLDPLGAGKLFF. The complete variable domain, with remaining parts taken from reference TRBV7-2 and TRBJ1-4, reads GAGVSQSPSNKVTEKGKDVELRCDPISGHTALYWYRQSLGQGLEFLIYFQGNSAPDKSGLPSDRFSAERTGGSVSTLTIQRTQQEDSAVYLCASSLDPLGAGKLFFGSGTQLSVL.

This clone was found once. The chain links TRBV27 to TRBJ2-7, with TRBD2 matching 8 bases. The CDR3 is made up of 15 amino acids. J was trimmed by 0 bases and V by 6 bases; bases with no gene match: 7. The germline gives CDR1 MNHEY, CDR2 SMNVEV (reference sequence). CDR3 loop: CASSVRGALSYEQYF. CDR3 DNA: TGTGCCAGCAGCGTGCGGGGGGCCCTCTCCTACGAGCAGTACTTC.

This clone was seen a few times. The chain employs TRBV5-1 and TRBJ1-1; D not certain. The V and J ends lost 4 bases and 8 bases respectively, with 15 bases between them. Germline V gene sequence: CDR1 SGHRS, CDR2 YFSETQ. The CDR3 extends over 13 amino acids. The CDR3 bases are TGCGCCAGCAGCCCAGGACTACGCGAGGAAGCTTTCTTT. Its protein is CASSPGLREEAFF.

This clone has more than one count but fewer than ten. The rearrangement uses TRBV9 and TRBJ1-3, with D unclear. Trimming stripped 0 bases from V and 4 bases from J, with 14 bases between. The CDR3 consists of 16 residues. The V gene's germline CDR1 is SGDLS and CDR2 YYNGEE. This CDR3 is CASSVEGDLRGNTIYF. The DNA for the CDR3 is TGTGCCAGCAGCGTAGAAGGAGACCTGAGAGGAAACACCATATATTTT.

This clone occurred a few times. The chain has TRBV5-6 and TRBJ2-7; a possible D gene is TRBD2 (6 bases). The germline CDR1 and CDR2 sequences are SGHDT and YYEEEE. The length of the CDR3 is 13 residues. V lost 4 bases to trimming and J lost 0 bases, with 8 bases between them. CDR3 sequence: CASSRDFSYEQYF. DNA for the CDR3: TGTGCCAGCAGCCGGGACTTCTCCTACGAGCAGTACTTC.

V and J are TRBV3-1 (or the pseudogene TRBV3-2) and TRBJ2-1, with 9 bases matching TRBD2. The CDR3 has 15 residues. V trimming: 4 bases; J trimming: 9 bases; junction bases outside the gene matches: 10. Germline-derived CDR1 and CDR2 are LGHDT and YNNKEL (reference sequence). The CDR3 sequence: CASSLAGGGVGEQFF. The CDR3 nucleotides read TGTGCCAGCAGCCTTGCGGGGGGGGGAGTCGGTGAGCAGTTCTTC.